These 7 T cell receptor beta chains originate from one sample sequenced in a study of blood T cell repertoires in COVID-19. Using immunoSEQ multiplex PCR, the repertoire was profiled, and TCRdb retains in-frame clones only, with some absent. In the table there are some 110,000 clones, around three quarters of which are singletons. The specimen was peripheral blood. These receptors were obtained from a man aged 55 to 70 with active or convalescent COVID-19.

The gene calls are TRBV9 and TRBJ2-1; possible D gene TRBD1, 6 bases. The germline V and J ends were trimmed by 0 bases and 3 bases, with 10 bases remaining between them. Germline V CDR1 and CDR2: SGDLS, YYNGEE. The CDR3 covers 15 residues. The CDR3 DNA reads as TGTGCCAGCAGCGTAGGTGTAGGGGGCTACAATGAGCAGTTCTTC. This sequence encodes CASSVGVGGYNEQFF.

This clone was seen only once. The CDR3 loop is CASSLALAGGMGEQYF. In nucleotides, the CDR3 is TGTGCCAGCAGCTTAGCCCTAGCGGGAGGGATGGGTGAGCAGTACTTC. V gene TRBV7-2 combines with J gene TRBJ2-7, with 12 bases fitting TRBD2. Per the germline V gene, CDR1 is SGHTA and CDR2 is FQGNSA. The trim removed 0 bases at V and 7 bases at J, leaving 7 bases unmatched. The CDR3 loop spans 16 amino acids. Full variable domain (remainder filled in from reference TRBV7-2 and TRBJ2-7): GAGVSQSPSNKVTEKGKDVELRCDPISGHTALYWYRQSLGQGLEFLIYFQGNSAPDKSGLPSDRFSAERTGGSVSTLTIQRTQQEDSAVYLCASSLALAGGMGEQYFGPGTRLTVT.

Only a few counts were recorded for this clone. The V call is TRBV4-3, the J call TRBJ2-3, with D uncertain. This CDR3 spans 13 amino acids. Germline V gives CDR1 LGHNA, CDR2 YSLEER. Trimming pared 0 bases from V and 6 bases from J, leaving 7 bases between. CDR3 region: CASSQDFRDTQYF. CDR3 DNA sequence: TGCGCCAGCAGCCAAGATTTCAGGGATACGCAGTATTTT.

The chain uses TRBV9 and TRBJ1-5, with 7 bases aligning to TRBD1. The ends lost 4 bases at V and 3 bases at J; junction bases unmatched: 7. The CDR3 runs to 15 residues. Per germline, CDR1 SGDLS and CDR2 YYNGEE. CDR3 coding DNA: TGTGCCAGCAGCACCGGACAGGCCCTCAATCAGCCCCAGCATTTT. Translating it yields CASSTGQALNQPQHF.

The chain has TRBV6-6 and TRBJ2-7, with 11 positions matching TRBD2. With V trimmed by 2 bases and J by 3 bases, 3 bases remained unmatched. CDR1 MNHNY and CDR2 SVGAGI come from the germline V gene (reference sequence). The CDR3 consists of 15 residues. The chain's CDR3 is CASSYGSGRGYEQYF. CDR3 in DNA: TGTGCCAGCAGTTACGGTAGCGGGAGGGGCTACGAGCAGTACTTC.

This CDR3 is CASSPRLAGGLNSEQFF. The CDR3 coding sequence is TGTGCCAGCAGCCCCCGACTAGCGGGAGGGCTAAACTCTGAGCAGTTCTTC. The genes are TRBV3-1 (or the pseudogene TRBV3-2) and TRBJ2-1; 14 bases line up with TRBD2. CDR1 and CDR2 (germline): LGHDT, YNNKEL (reference sequence). The CDR3 has 17 amino acids. The trim removed 4 bases at V and 9 bases at J, leaving 11 bases unmatched.

The chain combines TRBV11-2 with TRBJ1-2, with D tentatively TRBD1 (6 bases). The length of the CDR3 is 13 residues. V was shortened by 5 bases and J by 8 bases, with 15 bases between the two germline ends. Germline CDR1 and CDR2: SGHAT and FQNNGV. Here the CDR3 reads CASSRGGTFGYTF. CDR3 coding DNA: TGTGCCAGCAGCCGAGGGGGTACGTTCGGCTACACCTTC.